The 2 T cell receptor beta chains listed next were all sequenced from one sample in a study of CD8 T cells in seronegative destructive rheumatoid arthritis. Using immunoSEQ multiplex PCR, the repertoire was profiled, and TCRdb retains in-frame clones only, with some absent. The sample carries about 12,000 clones, roughly four fifths recorded once. What was sequenced was CD8+ T cells from blood. Source of these receptors: a woman aged 30-49 years with seronegative destructive rheumatoid arthritis.

The chain combines TRBV2 with TRBJ2-2, with D perhaps matching TRBD2 (6 bases). V lost 8 bases to trimming and J lost 0 bases, with 10 bases between them. The CDR3 is 14 amino acids. Looked up from germline, CDR1 is SNHLY and CDR2 is FYNNEI. This CDR3 is CASSGTPNTGELFF. CDR3 DNA sequence: TGTGCCAGCTCCGGGACTCCGAACACCGGGGAGCTGTTTTTT.

The CDR3 coding sequence is TGTGCCAGCGGGGGACAGAACACCGGGGAGCTGTTTTTT. This encodes CASGGQNTGELFF. This chain links TRBV27 with TRBJ2-2; a possible D gene is TRBD1 (6 bases). The CDR3 is 13 residues long. The ends were cut back, 8 bases at V and 1 base at J, with 8 bases in the middle. Germline V gene data show CDR1 as MNHEY and CDR2 as SMNVEV (reference sequence).